The 17 T cell receptor beta chains given below trace back to one sample, sequenced in a study of T cell responses to AZD1222 COVID-19 vaccine. Generated by immunoSEQ multiplex PCR, the TCRdb table keeps only in-frame clones and is missing some. The data show over 20,000 clones, around 90% seen once. The sequenced sample was peripheral blood, obtained 28 days after the second AZD1222 dose. The receptors come from an adult who received the AZD1222 COVID-19 vaccine.

The rearrangement links TRBV28 to TRBJ1-1; 7 bases are a match to TRBD1. This CDR3 is built from 13 residues. The V and J ends lost 6 bases and 12 bases, in that order; junction bases with no gene match: 13. Germline-derived CDR1 and CDR2 are MDHEN and SYDVKM. DNA for the CDR3: TGTGCCAGCAGCCCCCGAGGGGGACAGAAGACTTTCTTT. Its translation: CASSPRGGQKTFF. The variable domain in full, with the rest retrieved from reference TRBV28 and TRBJ1-1, is DVKVTQSSRYLVKRTGEKVFLECVQDMDHENMFWYRQDPGLGLRLIYFSYDVKMKEKGDIPEGYSVSREKKERFSLILESASTNQTSMYLCASSPRGGQKTFFGQGTRLTVV.

The chain recombines TRBV10-3 with TRBJ1-5, with TRBD1 matching 7 bases. Germline V gene lookup returns CDR1 ENHRY and CDR2 SYGVKD. The CDR3 totals 15 residues. J gave up 6 bases and V 0 bases, and 5 bases lay outside the gene matches. The CDR3 nucleotides read TGTGCCATCAGTGAGTCTAGGGGGCTCGGTCAGCCCCAGCATTTT. It is translated as CAISESRGLGQPQHF.

CDR3 loop: CASSAVTDTQYF. CDR3 nucleotide sequence: TGTGCCAGCAGCGCTGTTACAGATACGCAGTATTTT. This chain connects TRBV7-2 to TRBJ2-3; D gene ambiguous. This CDR3 is built from 12 residues. Looked up from germline, CDR1 is SGHTA and CDR2 is FQGNSA. Between the trimmed V and J ends, which lost 5 bases and 3 bases, there was a span of 6 bases.

The chain is built from TRBV11-2 and TRBJ2-7; D is unresolved. Germline values: CDR1 SGHAT, CDR2 FQNNGV. The CDR3 is 13 amino acids. Trimming stripped 0 bases from V and 12 bases from J, with 15 bases between. CDR3 in DNA: TGTGCCAGCAGCTTAGATCTCAACGGACGGTGGTACTTC. Translating gives CASSLDLNGRWYF.

The CDR3 DNA is TGCGCCAGCAGCCGACCACCCAGGTACCTCAAGCCGGACACTGAAGCTTTCTTT. It translates to CASSRPPRYLKPDTEAFF. This chain uses TRBV4-3 with TRBJ1-1; D ambiguous. V was shortened by 4 bases and J by 3 bases, with 24 bases between the two germline ends. CDR3 length: 18 amino acids. Germline assignment: CDR1 LGHNA and CDR2 YSLEER.

This clone was observed a single time. The chain employs TRBV25-1 and TRBJ2-1; perhaps TRBD2 as D (6 bases). Trimming pared 2 bases from V and 8 bases from J, leaving 16 bases between. The germline CDR1 and CDR2 sequences are MGHDK and SYGVNS. The CDR3 extends over 15 amino acids. The CDR3 DNA reads as TGTGCCAGCAGTGAAAACATAGGGACTGGCTATGAGCAGTTCTTC. Protein sequence: CASSENIGTGYEQFF. The whole variable domain, remainder taken from reference TRBV25-1 and TRBJ2-1, is EADIYQTPRYLVIGTGKKITLECSQTMGHDKMYWYQQDPGMELHLIHYSYGVNSTEKGDLSSESTVSRIRTEHFPLTLESARPSHTSQYLCASSENIGTGYEQFFGPGTRLTVL.

This chain connects TRBV6-5 to TRBJ2-7; D is possibly TRBD1 (5 bases). Germline loops: CDR1 MNHEY, CDR2 SVGAGI. Trimming left V 0 bases short and J 3 bases short, with 9 bases between. CDR3 length: 14 amino acids. CDR3 loop: CASSYSAGHYEQYF. The CDR3, as DNA: TGTGCCAGCAGTTACTCTGCAGGGCACTACGAGCAGTACTTC.

The chain is built from TRBV12-3 or TRBV12-4 and TRBJ2-4, with D unresolved. V gave up 9 bases and J gave up 7 bases, with 16 bases separating them. The CDR3 contains 13 residues. The CDR3 loop reads CASRRAGVNIQYF. The CDR3 bases are TGTGCCAGTAGGAGAGCCGGCGTCAACATTCAGTACTTC.

The V call is TRBV19, the J call TRBJ1-1; D remains unclear. The CDR3 has 14 residues. V was cut by 3 bases and J by 1 base, with 9 bases left in between. CDR1 is LNHDA, CDR2 SQIVND, per germline (reference sequence). CDR3 in amino acids: CASSIDSRNTEAFF. The CDR3 nucleotides read TGTGCCAGTAGTATTGACTCCCGGAACACTGAAGCTTTCTTT.

The V gene is TRBV10-1, the J gene TRBJ2-7; 10 bases match TRBD2. Germline assignment: CDR1 WNHNN and CDR2 SYGVQD (reference sequence). The CDR3 sequence is 16 residues long. Losses at the gene ends were 0 bases for V and 2 bases for J; bases not matched to a gene: 4. The chain's CDR3 is CASSESASGGPYEQYF. The DNA of the CDR3 is TGCGCCAGCAGTGAGTCCGCTAGCGGGGGCCCCTACGAGCAGTACTTC.

The chain carries TRBV6-1 and TRBJ2-4, with 8 bases that match TRBD1. Germline CDR1 and CDR2: MNHNS and SASEGT. Losses at the gene ends were 4 bases for V and 1 base for J; bases not matched to a gene: 6. This CDR3 contains 16 residues. CDR3 sequence: CASSANRQGAKNIQYF. The CDR3 DNA sequence: TGTGCCAGCAGTGCCAATCGACAGGGGGCCAAAAACATTCAGTACTTC.

The CDR3 DNA is TGTGCCAGCAGCTTAAGACAGGGGGACACTGAAGCTTTCTTT. It encodes CASSLRQGDTEAFF. This chain links TRBV7-2 with TRBJ1-1; 9 bases match TRBD1. V lost 2 bases to trimming and J lost 3 bases; unmatched junction nucleotides: 1. This CDR3 contains 14 residues. Germline CDR1 is SGHTA and CDR2 is FQGNSA.

The chain links TRBV6-5 to TRBJ2-7, with D perhaps TRBD2 (5 bases). Trimming shortened V by 8 bases and J by 2 bases, and 13 bases separated the two germline ends. There are 13 residues in the CDR3. Germline CDR1 is MNHEY and CDR2 is SVGAGI. CDR3 sequence: CASLVPTTYEQYF. The CDR3 DNA sequence: TGTGCCAGCCTAGTTCCGACTACCTACGAGCAGTACTTC.

The rearrangement links TRBV19 to TRBJ2-5; 10 bases map to TRBD1. Germline-derived CDR1 and CDR2 are LNHDA and SQIVND (reference sequence). Trimming at V came to 7 bases and at J to 5 bases, leaving 7 bases not matched to a gene. This CDR3 is built from 14 residues. The CDR3 nucleotides read TGTGCCAGTAAGGGACAGGGGATTTGGGAGACCCAGTACTTC. Protein: CASKGQGIWETQYF.

This rearrangement joins TRBV4-3 to TRBJ1-6, with 7 bases fitting TRBD1. The CDR3 runs 16 residues. V was clipped by 0 bases and J by 5 bases; unmatched bases: 4. Germline V lookup: CDR1 LGHNA, CDR2 YSLEER. For the CDR3, the DNA is TGCGCCAGCAGCCAAGAGGGGACAGAGAATAATTCACCCCTCCACTTT. Amino acids: CASSQEGTENNSPLHF.

V is TRBV4-3 and J is TRBJ1-4, with D maybe TRBD1 (5 bases). Trimming removed 0 bases at V and 14 bases at J, with 13 bases between. Per germline, CDR1 LGHNA and CDR2 YSLEER. The CDR3 has 13 residues. DNA of the CDR3: TGCGCCAGCAGCCAAGATCGGGGCGGACGGCTGTTTTTT. Encoded protein: CASSQDRGGRLFF.

J is TRBJ2-2 and V is TRBV24-1; no definite D call. CDR3 length equals 17 residues. Germline V gene sequence: CDR1 KGHDR, CDR2 SFDVKD. The germline V and J ends were trimmed by 3 bases and 0 bases, with 13 bases remaining between them. The CDR3 coding sequence is TGTGCCACCAGTGATCCCGGACGCAATTCGAACACCGGGGAGCTGTTTTTT. Residues: CATSDPGRNSNTGELFF.